This T cell receptor beta chain came from a study of T cells after yellow fever vaccination. Germline V lookup: CDR1 ENHRY, CDR2 SYGVKD. Trimming stripped 0 bases from V and 3 bases from J, with 7 bases between. This CDR3 contains 14 residues. Study-wide results and caveats: Among all clonotypes, a small share was observed in both CD4 and CD8 compartments.

This clonotype has a count of ten or more. Its antigen is undetermined. Template switching with 5'RACE generated the TCR cDNA and added a universal primer site and UMIs. TCRdb passed the 5' RACE reads through MiXCR, listing each CDR3 protein once. The table lists 400,000 or so distinct CDR3 sequences, under 14% of them singletons. The chain is built from TRBV10-3 and TRBJ2-3; perhaps TRBD2 as D (6 bases). The receptor was derived from a man aged 18 to 30 who received the YFV17D yellow fever vaccine. The source material was PBMCs, sampled on the day of the first yellow fever vaccination. The chain's CDR3 is CAISESGGTDTQYF. Here the CDR3 DNA reads TGTGCCATCAGTGAGTCCGGGGGAACAGATACGCAGTATTTT.